The rows below give T cell receptor beta chains drawn from one sample of a study of shared clonotypes between healthy human individuals. Assay used: immunoSEQ multiplex PCR; TCRdb lists only in-frame clones, some missing. The sample lists more than 2,000,000 clones, just over 90% occurring once. Sequenced: naive CD4+ T cells sorted from blood. All receptors derive from a young man in good health. CDR3s include the opening cysteine and the closing phenylalanine or tryptophan. D genes are given only for firm matches. Rows may omit the clone size; those that give it use once, few, many or a size class.

TRBV15,NA,TRBJ1-4,NA,CATRRGTNEKLFF,TGTGCCACTCGCAGGGGAACTAATGAAAAACTGTTTTTT
TRBV28,NA,TRBJ1-5,NA,CASSLGGAGNQPQHF,TGTGCCAGCAGTTTAGGGGGGGCGGGCAATCAGCCCCAGCATTTT
TRBV7-2,NA,TRBJ2-1,NA,CASSSIPTYNEQFF,TGTGCCAGCAGCTCGATCCCCACCTACAATGAGCAGTTCTTC
TRBV25-1,NA,TRBJ2-2,NA,CASSLQGGPLNTGELFF,TGTGCCAGCAGTCTCCAGGGGGGACCCTTGAACACCGGGGAGCTGTTTTTT
TRBV5-3,NA,TRBJ2-4,TRBD1,CARSRDSPLAKNIQYF,TGTGCCAGAAGCCGGGACAGCCCATTAGCCAAAAACATTCAGTACTTC
TRBV19,NA,TRBJ2-1,TRBD2,CASSKAGGNRYEQFF,TGTGCCAGTAGCAAGGCGGGGGGGAATAGGTATGAGCAGTTCTTC
TRBV30,NA,TRBJ2-5,NA,CAWGGYRETQYF,TGTGCCTGGGGAGGGTATCGAGAGACCCAGTACTTC
TRBV5-1,NA,TRBJ2-5,TRBD2,CASSARGLAGLERETQYF,TGCGCCAGCAGCGCGAGGGGACTAGCGGGGCTCGAACGAGAAACCCAGTACTTC
TRBV5-1,NA,TRBJ1-5,NA,CASSFTGADQPQHF,TGCGCCAGCAGCTTCACGGGGGCTGATCAGCCCCAGCATTTT
TRBV11-2,NA,TRBJ1-1,NA,CASSLDQGGTEAFF,TGTGCCAGCAGCTTAGATCAGGGAGGGACTGAAGCTTTCTTT
TRBV18,NA,TRBJ1-1,NA,CASSPRGFNTEAFF,TGTGCCAGCTCACCACGTGGGTTTAACACTGAAGCTTTCTTT
TRBV6-7,NA,TRBJ1-5,TRBD1,CASRHSRQGPFNQPQHF,TGTGCCAGCAGACATTCTAGACAGGGGCCATTTAATCAGCCCCAGCATTTT
TRBV9,NA,TRBJ1-1,NA,CASSEGVNTEAFF,TGTGCCAGCAGCGAGGGAGTGAACACTGAAGCTTTCTTT
TRBV5-1,NA,TRBJ2-1,TRBD2,CASQNSGGPIDEQFF,TGCGCCAGCCAAAATTCGGGAGGGCCTATCGATGAGCAGTTCTTC
TRBV6-1,NA,TRBJ1-5,NA,CASSAYAGLFSPYSNQPQHF,TGTGCCAGCAGTGCTTACGCGGGCCTCTTCTCCCCGTATAGCAATCAGCCCCAGCATTTT
TRBV7-2,NA,TRBJ1-1,NA,CASQEGGKGRTEAFF,TGTGCCAGCCAAGAGGGGGGGAAAGGGAGAACTGAAGCTTTCTTT
TRBV7-7,NA,TRBJ2-2,NA,CASSHPNSGELFF,TGTGCTAGCAGCCACCCTAACTCCGGGGAGCTGTTTTTT
TRBV2,NA,TRBJ2-7,NA,CASSSQLSSYEQYF,TGTGCCAGCAGTAGCCAGCTTAGCTCCTACGAGCAGTACTTC
TRBV7-9,NA,TRBJ2-1,NA,CASSLGSSYNEQFF,TGTGCCAGCAGCTTAGGGAGCTCCTACAATGAGCAGTTCTTC
TRBV5-6,NA,TRBJ2-1,TRBD2,CASSFFLAGVKHNEQFF,TGTGCCAGCAGCTTTTTCCTAGCGGGAGTGAAGCACAATGAGCAGTTCTTC
TRBV11-2,NA,TRBJ2-6,NA,CASSLDPPTVAGANVLTF,TGTGCCAGCAGCTTAGATCCCCCCACAGTGGCTGGGGCCAACGTCCTGACTTTC
TRBV6-5,NA,TRBJ1-2,NA,CASSSGSNYGYTF,TGTGCCAGCAGTTCTGGGTCCAACTATGGCTACACCTTC
TRBV18,NA,TRBJ1-1,TRBD1,CASSPGRAGQGTEAFF,TGTGCCAGCTCACCGGGTCGAGCGGGACAGGGCACTGAAGCTTTCTTT
TRBV5-1,NA,TRBJ2-3,TRBD1,CASSLNPRDRSTDTQYF,TGCGCCAGCAGCTTAAACCCCCGGGACAGAAGCACAGATACGCAGTATTTT
TRBV5-4,NA,TRBJ1-2,TRBD1,CASSQPQGAGGYTF,TGTGCCAGCAGCCAACCTCAGGGGGCAGGTGGCTACACCTTC
TRBV5-5,NA,TRBJ2-2,NA,CASSAGQSSRNTGELFF,TGTGCCAGCAGCGCCGGACAGTCCTCCCGGAACACCGGGGAGCTGTTTTTT
TRBV10-3,NA,TRBJ2-3,NA,CAISETQLEARTDTQYF,TGTGCCATCAGTGAGACACAATTAGAGGCGAGGACAGATACGCAGTATTTT
TRBV9,NA,TRBJ1-6,NA,CASSTQSSYNSPLHF,TGTGCCAGCAGTACGCAGAGCTCCTATAATTCACCCCTCCACTTT
TRBV19,NA,TRBJ1-2,TRBD1,CASSIDTTGGVVYGYTF,TGTGCCAGTAGTATAGATACTACAGGGGGCGTAGTCTATGGCTACACCTTC
TRBV28,NA,TRBJ2-3,TRBD2,CASSPSGRGDSGTQYF,TGTGCCAGCAGTCCATCGGGGCGGGGGGACTCAGGAACGCAGTATTTT
TRBV5-1,NA,TRBJ2-3,NA,CASSLTGAGTDTQYF,TGCGCCAGCAGCTTGACGGGGGCAGGCACAGATACGCAGTATTTT
TRBV29-1,NA,TRBJ2-3,TRBD2,CSVEGTSGSTDTQYF,TGCAGCGTTGAAGGTACTAGCGGAAGCACAGATACGCAGTATTTT
TRBV6-4,once,TRBJ1-2,NA,CASSAQNTPNYGYTF,TGTGCCAGCAGTGCCCAGAATACTCCTAACTATGGCTACACCTTC
TRBV15,NA,TRBJ1-1,TRBD1,CATSRPPILGQGKVGTEAFF,TGTGCCACCAGCAGACCTCCCATTTTAGGACAGGGTAAGGTTGGGACTGAAGCTTTCTTT
TRBV7-8,NA,TRBJ2-1,TRBD1,CASSLGTGFGNEQFF,TGTGCCAGCAGCTTAGGGACAGGGTTTGGGAATGAGCAGTTCTTC
TRBV18,NA,TRBJ2-2,NA,CASSRSQGGTGELFF,TGTGCCAGCTCCCGGTCCCAAGGGGGCACCGGGGAGCTGTTTTTT
TRBV5-4,NA,TRBJ2-2,TRBD2,CASSPGTSGINTGELFF,TGTGCCAGCAGCCCGGGGACTAGCGGGATCAACACCGGGGAGCTGTTTTTT
TRBV7-9,NA,TRBJ2-1,TRBD2,CASSSEAGGLYNEQFF,TGTGCCAGCAGCTCAGAAGCGGGGGGGCTTTACAATGAGCAGTTCTTC
TRBV7-8,NA,TRBJ2-7,NA,CASSLGRLYEQYF,TGTGCCAGCAGCTTAGGGCGACTCTACGAGCAGTACTTC
TRBV4-1,NA,TRBJ1-1,TRBD1,CASSLDRGPPMNTEAFF,TGCGCCAGCAGCCTCGACAGGGGGCCGCCTATGAACACTGAAGCTTTCTTT
TRBV6-1,NA,TRBJ2-2,NA,CASIPEGGLTGELFF,TGTGCCAGCATCCCGGAGGGGGGGCTCACCGGGGAGCTGTTTTTT
TRBV5-1,NA,TRBJ2-7,TRBD1,CASSGGTGKNEQYF,TGCGCCAGCAGCGGCGGGACAGGGAAAAACGAGCAGTACTTC
TRBV7-9,NA,TRBJ2-1,NA,CASSSGSISYYNEQFF,TGTGCCAGCAGCTCTGGTAGCATATCTTACTACAATGAGCAGTTCTTC
TRBV5-4,NA,TRBJ2-5,TRBD1,CASSPGQGVGTQYF,TGTGCCAGCAGCCCAGGACAGGGGGTGGGGACCCAGTACTTC
TRBV6-1,NA,TRBJ2-7,NA,CASSEAVGAKIQYF,TGTGCCAGCAGTGAAGCGGTGGGGGCGAAAATTCAGTACTTC
TRBV10-3,NA,TRBJ2-5,NA,CAISRLDHSETQYF,TGTGCCATCAGCCGACTAGATCACAGCGAGACCCAGTACTTC
TRBV2,NA,TRBJ2-7,NA,CASSEKYLAHEQYF,TGTGCCAGCAGTGAAAAGTACCTGGCACACGAGCAGTACTTC
TRBV15,NA,TRBJ2-2,TRBD2,CATSGTSGSNGELFF,TGTGCCACCAGCGGGACTAGCGGGAGTAACGGGGAGCTGTTTTTT
TRBV6-5,NA,TRBJ1-1,NA,CASSYSTMNTEAFF,TGTGCCAGCAGTTACTCGACGATGAACACTGAAGCTTTCTTT
TRBV29-1,NA,TRBJ2-2,NA,CSARIVFGGGELFF,TGCAGCGCAAGAATCGTTTTTGGTGGCGGGGAGCTGTTTTTT
TRBV28,NA,TRBJ2-1,NA,CASSLQSYNEQFF,TGTGCCAGCAGCCTACAGTCCTACAATGAGCAGTTCTTC
TRBV11-2,NA,TRBJ2-2,NA,CASSLIRGASNTGELFF,TGTGCCAGCAGCTTAATCCGGGGGGCCTCGAACACCGGGGAGCTGTTTTTT
TRBV4-3,NA,TRBJ2-3,NA,CASSPNYQLSTDTQYF,TGCGCCAGCAGCCCAAACTACCAACTGAGCACAGATACGCAGTATTTT
TRBV2,NA,TRBJ2-3,TRBD2,CASRPGLPSRFVTDTQYF,TGTGCCAGCAGACCGGGACTACCAAGTCGTTTTGTCACAGATACGCAGTATTTT
TRBV30,NA,TRBJ2-7,NA,CALKGEGHYEQYF,TGTGCCCTTAAGGGGGAGGGCCATTACGAGCAGTACTTC